This T cell receptor (beta chain) was found in a study of cytomegalovirus exposure and HLA in healthy donors (TCRdb year 2017). With regard to the full study: An earlier analysis of 550 to 700 of the donors reported approximately 300 Gb of sequence data and roughly 100 million unique TCR beta sequences from about 200 million T cells. About 300 gigabases of sequencing data and 70 million to 95 million unique TCR sequences made up an early release that covered several hundred HLA-typed donors. Of the 300 to 450 genotyped donors, roughly 76% were placed in the genetic ancestry cluster associated with self-reported Caucasian donors. The study aimed to test whether signatures of past pathogen exposure could be identified by cataloging public T cell receptors. The T cell repertoires of some 670 subjects were profiled by immunosequencing and related to cytomegalovirus serostatus. A separate validation cohort of more than 100 different subjects was used in addition to the 666-subject first cohort. To predict cytomegalovirus infection status, the study combined high-throughput TCR immunosequencing, statistical association of individual TCRs with disease status, and machine learning. In a later analysis, previously published TCR beta repertoires from several hundred donors were re-analyzed and high-resolution HLA genotyping was added so that TCR occurrence patterns could be studied. Rather than drawing on any new phenotypic data, the later analysis identified candidate immune exposures from TCR beta sequences and the way those sequences occurred across donors. In an earlier analysis of 587 of the donors, high-throughput TCR beta sequencing was used to judge whether each TCR beta V gene segment behaved as functional or pseudogenic. Donor age, sex, ethnicity and CMV serostatus were compiled alongside the repertoire data. A later genetic analysis took genome-wide SNP genotypes for about three fifths of the 666 donors and used that subset as a discovery cohort. All discovery cohort repertoires had been generated on a single sequencing platform. HLA typing included class I and class II loci at four-digit resolution. Typing coverage varied by locus: 629-630 donors for A, B, C, DRB1 and DQB1; 522 for DQA1; around 610 for DPA1; more than 450 for DPB1. Roughly five DR-DQ haplotypes were handled as single units for association and clustering, since linkage in the cohort was strong. Across 398 genotyped donors of the cohort, an average of about 220,000 unique TCR beta nucleotide sequences per donor were sequenced, and 15% to 20% of those sequences were non-productive. Overall study results and their limits: According to a later analysis, parvovirus B19, influenza, CMV and Epstein-Barr virus appeared linked to several top co-occurrence clusters. In a later analysis, HLA-associated TCR beta chains showed more clonal expansion and lower generation probabilities than non-associated chains that were equally common. Specific HLA alleles were associated with over 15,000 TCR beta sequences at a false discovery rate of 0.05 in a later analysis. The study gave a list of 150 to 200 TCR beta chains associated with cytomegalovirus. Because some donors lacked HLA typing at each locus, the association tests relied only on the typed subset. In this cohort, only TCR beta chains were sequenced, and detectable features were limited by the absence of alpha or paired-chain data. Because the 87-base-pair reads could not distinguish some IMGT-functional V segments, including TRBV6-2 and TRBV6-3, those segments were excluded. For the cohort, immune exposure information was limited to CMV serostatus. Cytomegalovirus status was reported to be diagnosed by the classifier with high specificity and sensitivity in both the original and validation cohorts. A few of the identified cytomegalovirus-associated TCR beta chains were confirmed in vitro to be specific for cytomegalovirus antigens. In a later analysis, the rate of TCR association differed among HLA loci, with DRB1 alleles having the most associated TCRs and HLA-C alleles having the fewest. A later analysis found that most CMV-associated TCR beta chains appeared HLA-restricted, with HLA associations seemingly driven largely by CMV exposure. According to a later genetic analysis, donors in an Asian-associated ancestry cluster had fewer N-insertions in productive TCRs than the approximately 670-donor mean. Roughly 15 rarely observed V segments, including chromosome 9 orphons, were excluded from the earlier analysis of about 500 of the donors because counts were too low. While some public TCRs were present in many individuals, most TCR sequences turned up only very rarely across donors. When HLA alleles, especially DR and DQ, strongly co-occurred, attributing TCR associations to individual alleles was difficult. A cluster of highly shared sequence variants was judged likely to be a technical artifact of the sequencing pipeline. Broadly in line with IMGT annotations, most TCR beta V segments showed up in productive rearrangements about 87% or about 30% of the time in an earlier analysis of about 500 of the donors. According to the authors, the approach could potentially be generalized to other disease states and immunological phenotypes. The presence/absence analyses assumed that sequencing depth was roughly uniform across donors, and that assumption may not be true. In a later genetic analysis, a missense DCLRE1C variant was associated with V-gene and J-gene trimming of TCR beta chains, and the association was replicated in an independent cohort. A further reported finding was that TCR beta sequences accurately predicted the HLA-A and HLA-B alleles for most subjects in the first cohort. Correlated functional status among segregating V segments might reflect linkage disequilibrium, but an unknown experimental factor could not be ruled out.

On this clone itself: No cognate antigen has been identified for it. There are no base qualities to consult, and no much larger clone falls within one base.

Libraries were made using the immunoSEQ multiplex PCR assay. A mixture of 60 forward primers for TCR Vbeta segments and 13 reverse primers for TCR Jbeta segments was used in the multiplex PCR. A multiplex PCR assay on genomic DNA amplified the CDR3 region of rearranged TCR beta genes. On the Illumina HiSeq System, the amplified TCR beta libraries were sequenced as 87-base-pair reads. Turning to the authors' computational methods: A later analysis counted tens of millions of unique TCR beta chains across the 666 repertoires, and 9 million to 14 million of these chains were shared by at least two donors. Raw reads were error-corrected and collapsed into unique sequences by a nearest-neighbor algorithm in which closely related sequences were merged to remove PCR and sequencing errors. V, D and J gene segments were assigned by aligning CDR3 sequences to IMGT reference sequences. For a sequence to be retained, at least a six-nucleotide match to both a V gene segment and a J gene segment was required. A rearrangement was called productive if the CDR3 had no stop codons and remained in frame with V and J, and every other rearrangement was called non-productive. Following IMGT convention, CDR3 was defined as the stretch from the second conserved V-encoded cysteine to the conserved J-encoded phenylalanine. In an earlier analysis of more than 550 of the donors, sequences lacking an unambiguous match to a single V gene segment were excluded. In an earlier analysis of 587 of the donors, a V segment was called functional when productive rearrangements were above 56.7%, and segregating when the standard deviation between donors exceeded 5%. A statistical classification framework was developed to diagnose cytomegalovirus status using the catalog of TCR beta chain sequences. V and J gene assignment, in a later analysis, came from comparing TCR nucleotide sequences with IMGT/GENE-DB human TR gene sequences. Using the TCRdist pipeline, a later analysis assigned CDR3 sequences along with most-parsimonious VDJ recombination scenarios. In a later analysis, every TCR beta chain was defined by the combination of its CDR3 amino acid sequence and its V-gene family, and reads without a unique V-gene family were dropped. In a later analysis, 450 to 600 highly shared, low-generation-probability nucleotide sequences were removed to address suspected cross-contamination and a sequencing artifact. For each public chain, a later analysis derived a clonal expansion index from normalized ranks of inferred template counts within each repertoire. In a later analysis, generation probabilities were computed with a VDJ recombination model fitted to out-of-frame rearrangements, and the resulting probabilities were checked against IGoR. In a later analysis, hypergeometric tests were used to score TCR-TCR, TCR-HLA and TCR-CMV co-occurrence, with a repertoire-size bias correction applied to TCR pairs. A later analysis estimated false discovery rates by permuting HLA or CMV assignments 20 times. In a later analysis, co-occurring TCRs were grouped using DBSCAN, and TCRdist sequence similarity was added for clustering within HLA-allele-positive subsets. Repertoires with fewer than 30,000 or more than 120,000 public chains, plus five repertoires with anomalous nucleotide sharing, were excluded from co-occurrence clustering. TCRdb re-hosts the immuneACCESS table, in-frame sequences only. Its copies lack some clones; in the studies checked, an unresolved V gene accounts for under half of them, and the cause for the rest is not known. V, J and clone size derive from that table, while D and trimming were established from the DNA sequence. The sample data list over 100,000 clones, and approximately 78% of these were observed just once. Clones ranked in the top ten supply about 7.4% of the sample.

In total, approximately 610 healthy bone marrow donors made up the cohort. At the time of sampling, all cohort members were nominally healthy, though unrecorded immune exposures were likely present. The donor tested CMV seropositive and was one of the 289 seropositive cohort members. A peripheral blood sample was collected from each donor, and TCR beta sequencing was performed on peripheral blood mononuclear cells. Genomic DNA was extracted from the blood cell samples with the Qiagen DNeasy Blood Extraction Kit. V is shortened by 5 bases, J by 11 bases, and the region joining them spans 18 bases. From a lookup of the germline V gene, CDR1 and CDR2 are SNHLY and FYNNEI. The CDR3 runs 13 amino acids, cysteine and phenylalanine included. Only the CDR3 DNA is retained, 39 bases long and in frame from the first base.

Sequenced sample: PBMCs. The TCR sequence derives from a woman in her forties or fifties in good health and CMV-seropositive. Recombination linked TRBV2 to TRBJ2-5; a weak D assignment points to TRBD2 (5 bases agree). The DNA sequence is given as TGTGCCAGCAGTAGTGGACCCGGTGGGGAGCAGTACTTC. It encodes CASSSGPGGEQYF.